This TCR beta chain was sequenced for a study of T cell changes during pregnancy in multiple sclerosis. This CDR3 contains 17 residues. The data were produced by immunoSEQ multiplex PCR, yet TCRdb's version contains in-frame clones alone and is incomplete. The sample lists 70,000 to 95,000 clones; about nine tenths were seen once. V gene TRBV21-1 combines with J gene TRBJ1-5; TRBD1, the D gene given by the table, was not confirmed from the DNA. TRBV21-1 is an annotated pseudogene. This TCR derives from a female donor with multiple sclerosis, enrolled in a pregnancy study. Specimen: CD4+ T cells from peripheral blood mononuclear cells, collected in the second trimester of pregnancy. DNA of the CDR3: TGTGCCAGCAGCAATCATTCCTTATCCAGGGGCTGGCAGCCCCAGCATTTT. It translates to CASSNHSLSRGWQPQHF.